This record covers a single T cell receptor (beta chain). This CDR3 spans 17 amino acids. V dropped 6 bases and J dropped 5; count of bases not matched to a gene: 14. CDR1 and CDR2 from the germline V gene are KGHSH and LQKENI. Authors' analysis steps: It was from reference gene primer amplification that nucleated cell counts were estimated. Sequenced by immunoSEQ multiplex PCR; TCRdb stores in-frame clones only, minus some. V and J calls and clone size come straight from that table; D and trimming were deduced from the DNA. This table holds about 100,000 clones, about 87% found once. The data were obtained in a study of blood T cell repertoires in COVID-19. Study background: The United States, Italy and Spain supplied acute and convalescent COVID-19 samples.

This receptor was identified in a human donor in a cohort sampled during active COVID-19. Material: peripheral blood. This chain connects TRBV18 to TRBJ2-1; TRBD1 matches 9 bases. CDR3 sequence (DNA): TGTGCCAGCTCGCCTCGACAGGGGGTTGTCCTCGACAATGAGCAGTTCTTC. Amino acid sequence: CASSPRQGVVLDNEQFF.